Following are 18 T cell receptor beta chains from one sample sequenced in a study of blood T cell repertoires in COVID-19. Profiling relied on immunoSEQ multiplex PCR, and the TCRdb table lists in-frame clones only, not all of them. The sample has fewer than 300,000 clones; around nine tenths are singletons. The sample was peripheral blood. The receptors come from a man between 25 and 39 years old with acute or convalescent COVID-19.

V is TRBV7-8 and J is TRBJ2-1; D may be TRBD1 (5 bases). Germline loops: CDR1 SGHVS, CDR2 FQNEAQ. This CDR3 spans 15 amino acids. The ends were cut back, 1 base at V and 4 bases at J, with 11 bases in the middle. The CDR3 reads CASSLGWAGYNEQFF. CDR3 nucleotide sequence: TGTGCCAGCAGCTTAGGCTGGGCAGGGTACAATGAGCAGTTCTTC. Based on the CDR3 plus reference TRBV7-8 and TRBJ2-1, the full variable domain is GAGVSQSPRYKVAKRGQDVALRCDPISGHVSLFWYQQALGQGPEFLTYFQNEAQLDKSGLPSDRFFAERPEGSVSTLKIQRTQQEDSAVYLCASSLGWAGYNEQFFGPGTRLTVL.

The V call is TRBV12-5, the J call TRBJ1-5; D is possibly TRBD1 (6 bases). CDR1 and CDR2 from the germline V gene are LGHNT and FRNRAP. The CDR3 spans 12 residues. Trimming removed 7 bases from V and 6 bases from J, with 10 bases in between. CDR3 amino acids: CASVQGSQPQHF. Written as DNA, the CDR3 is TGTGCTAGTGTCCAGGGGAGTCAGCCCCAGCATTTT.

The genes are TRBV4-2 and TRBJ2-5, with 7 bases identical to TRBD2. The length of the CDR3 is 17 residues. Germline V CDR1 and CDR2: LGHNA, YNFKEQ. The V gene end was trimmed by 0 bases and the J gene end by 5 bases; junction bases not matched to a gene: 12. The CDR3 region is CASSQDRWRERVETQYF. For the CDR3, the DNA is TGTGCCAGCAGCCAAGATCGTTGGCGGGAGAGGGTGGAGACCCAGTACTTC.

This clone showed up just a few times. The genes are TRBV6-4 and TRBJ1-6; TRBD1 agrees at 7 bases. Losses at the gene ends were 6 bases for V and 9 bases for J; bases not matched to a gene: 2. This CDR3 comprises 12 residues. Germline V gives CDR1 MRHNA, CDR2 SNTAGT. For the CDR3, the DNA is TGTGCCAGCAGACAGGGGAGTTCACCCCTCCACTTT. This sequence encodes CASRQGSSPLHF.

This chain connects TRBV7-9 to TRBJ2-7, with 8 bases matching TRBD1. After removal of 7 bases from V and 2 bases from J, the junction contained 4 bases not matched to a gene. The length of the CDR3 is 13 residues. Germline V CDR1 and CDR2: SEHNR, FQNEAQ (reference sequence). CDR3 sequence reads: CASMLGQAYEQYF. DNA of the CDR3: TGTGCCAGCATGCTGGGACAGGCCTACGAGCAGTACTTC.

The chain carries TRBV29-1 and TRBJ2-1; 7 bases fit TRBD2. Germline lookup yields CDR1 SQVTM and CDR2 ANQGSEA. The CDR3 is 14 residues long. The junction had 7 bases not matched to a gene; V was cut back by 3 bases and J by 5 bases. The DNA for the CDR3 is TGCAGCGTTGATGGGGGAGGGCCTGACAATGAGCAGTTCTTC. Protein product: CSVDGGGPDNEQFF.

The rearrangement joins TRBV28 to TRBJ2-7; weak D call: TRBD2 (5 bases). Germline V lookup: CDR1 MDHEN, CDR2 SYDVKM. The CDR3 spans 12 residues. V was trimmed by 5 bases and J by 6 bases, leaving 11 bases between them. The CDR3 region is CASSPLGVEQYF. DNA of the CDR3: TGTGCCAGCAGTCCCCTGGGAGTCGAGCAGTACTTC.

V gene TRBV7-6 combines with J gene TRBJ1-2; 10 bases map to TRBD1. The CDR3 contains 17 residues. Looked up from germline, CDR1 is SGHVS and CDR2 is FNYEAQ. With V trimmed by 4 bases and J by 5 bases, 13 bases remained unmatched. DNA of the CDR3: TGTGCCAGCAGCTCCCTTCTCCGGGACAGGGGTGGGTATGGCTACACCTTC. Amino acid sequence: CASSSLLRDRGGYGYTF.

The sample holds a few counts of this clone. The rearrangement uses TRBV6-6 and TRBJ1-1, with 7 bases fitting TRBD1. V was pared by 7 bases and J by 3 bases, with 2 bases of the junction left unmatched. The CDR3 spans 12 residues. CDR1 and CDR2 from the germline V gene are MNHNY and SVGAGI (reference sequence). The CDR3 DNA reads TGTGCCAGCAATACAGGGGACACTGAAGCTTTCTTT. Translation gives CASNTGDTEAFF.

This clone was seen just once. The J gene is TRBJ2-7, the V gene TRBV5-1; D not certain. Germline loops: CDR1 SGHRS, CDR2 YFSETQ. Between the trimmed V and J ends, which lost 0 bases and 1 base, there was a span of 8 bases. The CDR3 extends over 14 amino acids. As DNA, the CDR3 is TGCGCCAGCAGCTTGGTGGCAGGTTCCTACGAGCAGTACTTC. Its translation is CASSLVAGSYEQYF. The entire variable domain, with the rest obtained from reference TRBV5-1 and TRBJ2-7, is as follows: KAGVTQTPRYLIKTRGQQVTLSCSPISGHRSVSWYQQTPGQGLQFLFEYFSETQRNKGNFPGRFSGRQFSNSRSEMNVSTLELGDSALYLCASSLVAGSYEQYFGPGTRLTVT.

The chain is built from TRBV18 and TRBJ2-1, with 7 bases identical to TRBD1. Per the germline V gene, CDR1 is KGHSH and CDR2 is LQKENI. V shed 3 bases and J 4 bases; nucleotides not matched to a gene: 6. This CDR3 contains 15 residues. Written as DNA, the CDR3 is TGTGCCAGCTCACCGCCAAGACAGGGTTACAATGAGCAGTTCTTC. It encodes CASSPPRQGYNEQFF.

There are a few counts of this clone. This chain joins TRBV6-6 and TRBJ1-2; D may be TRBD1 (6 bases). The V end lost 2 bases, the J end lost 7 bases, and 17 bases lay between the germline ends. Germline V gives CDR1 MNHNY, CDR2 SVGAGI (reference sequence). This CDR3 is built from 15 residues. CDR3 protein: CASSYADIGGAGYTF. CDR3 in DNA: TGTGCCAGCAGTTACGCCGATATTGGGGGGGCTGGCTACACCTTC.

V and J are TRBV25-1 and TRBJ2-2; TRBD2 is a possible D gene (7 bases). CDR1 is MGHDK, CDR2 SYGVNS, per germline. The V and J ends lost 6 bases and 4 bases respectively, with 12 bases between them. The CDR3 loop spans 14 amino acids. The CDR3 nucleotides are TGTGCCAGCAGGGGGGGGCCGGGCACCGGGGAGCTGTTTTTT. This gives the protein CASRGGPGTGELFF.

A single count supports this clone. The V gene is TRBV30, the J gene TRBJ1-5; TRBD1 might be the D (5 bases). Germline V gene sequence: CDR1 GTSNPN, CDR2 SVGIG (reference sequence). This CDR3 contains 13 residues. V shed 0 bases and J shed 7 bases, with 10 bases lying between them. The CDR3 DNA reads as TGTGCCTGGAGTGTAAGGAACAGGCAGCCCCAGCATTTT. Its protein is CAWSVRNRQPQHF.

The chain has TRBV5-4 and TRBJ1-1, with D uncertain. CDR3 length: 15 amino acids. V lost 4 bases, J lost 1 base, and 14 bases lay in between. CDR1 is SGHNT and CDR2 is YYREEE in the germline V gene (reference sequence). CDR3 coding DNA: TGTGCCAGCAGCCATGCCATCGAGAGGAACACTGAAGCTTTCTTT. Its translation is CASSHAIERNTEAFF.

At least ten counts were recorded for this clone. This chain joins TRBV25-1 and TRBJ2-5; D call uncertain. The CDR3 extends over 15 amino acids. The germline V and J ends were trimmed by 4 bases and 0 bases, with 12 bases remaining between them. Germline V gives CDR1 MGHDK, CDR2 SYGVNS. CDR3 bases: TGTGCCAGCAGTGCGCCACAGCAGGACCAAGAGACCCAGTACTTC. It yields the protein CASSAPQQDQETQYF.

The rearrangement joins TRBV28 to TRBJ2-7; D may be TRBD1 (6 bases). The V gene's germline CDR1 is MDHEN and CDR2 SYDVKM. There are 15 residues in the CDR3. Trimming shortened V by 3 bases and J by 2 bases, and 14 bases separated the two germline ends. CDR3 bases: TGTGCCAGCAGTTTTTACAGGGTGGGGGCCTACGAGCAGTACTTC. It encodes CASSFYRVGAYEQYF. The full variable domain, its missing parts supplied by reference TRBV28 and TRBJ2-7, is DVKVTQSSRYLVKRTGEKVFLECVQDMDHENMFWYRQDPGLGLRLIYFSYDVKMKEKGDIPEGYSVSREKKERFSLILESASTNQTSMYLCASSFYRVGAYEQYFGPGTRLTVT.

The chain recombines TRBV11-2 with TRBJ2-7; D is possibly TRBD1 (5 bases). The CDR3 is 14 amino acids. Germline CDR1 and CDR2: SGHAT and FQNNGV. Deletions cut 1 base from V and 3 bases from J, with 10 bases between. The chain's CDR3 is CASSLGSRVYEQYF. CDR3 DNA: TGTGCCAGCAGCTTAGGATCCAGGGTCTACGAGCAGTACTTC. Full variable domain (remainder filled in from reference TRBV11-2 and TRBJ2-7): EAGVAQSPRYKIIEKRQSVAFWCNPISGHATLYWYQQILGQGPKLLIQFQNNGVVDDSQLPKDRFSAERLKGVDSTLKIQPAKLEDSAVYLCASSLGSRVYEQYFGPGTRLTVT.